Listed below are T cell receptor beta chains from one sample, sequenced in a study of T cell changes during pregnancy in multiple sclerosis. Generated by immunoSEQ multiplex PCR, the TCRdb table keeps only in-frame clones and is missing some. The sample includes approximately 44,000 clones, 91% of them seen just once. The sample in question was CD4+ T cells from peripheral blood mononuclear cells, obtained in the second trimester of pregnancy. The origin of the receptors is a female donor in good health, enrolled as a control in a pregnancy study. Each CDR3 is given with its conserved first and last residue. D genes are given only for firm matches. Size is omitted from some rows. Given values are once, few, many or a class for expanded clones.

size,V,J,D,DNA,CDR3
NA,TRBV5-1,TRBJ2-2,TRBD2,TGCGCCAGCAGCTTGCAGGCCCTAGCGGGATATACCGGGGAGCTGTTTTTT,CASSLQALAGYTGELFF
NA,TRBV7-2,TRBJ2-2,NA,TGTGCCAGCAGCCCTTCCGGGACCGGGGAGCTGTTTTTT,CASSPSGTGELFF
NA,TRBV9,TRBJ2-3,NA,TGTGCCAGCAGCGTGCACGCAGAAGATACGCAGTATTTT,CASSVHAEDTQYF
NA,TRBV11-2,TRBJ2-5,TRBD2,TGTGCCAGCAGCTTCACTAGCGGAGAGACCCAGTACTTC,CASSFTSGETQYF
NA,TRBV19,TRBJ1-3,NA,TGTGCCAGTAGTCAAGCGGCAGCTGGAAACACCATATATTTT,CASSQAAAGNTIYF
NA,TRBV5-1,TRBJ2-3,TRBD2,TGCGCCAGCAGCCCGACTAGCGGGGGCCCCACAGATACGCAGTATTTT,CASSPTSGGPTDTQYF
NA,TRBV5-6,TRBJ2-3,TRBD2,TGTGCCAGCGGGGGGCGGGGGGCAGATACGCAGTATTTT,CASGGRGADTQYF
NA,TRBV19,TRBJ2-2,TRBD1,TGTGCCAGTCGGCGGACAGGGGGCACCGGGGAGCTGTTTTTT,CASRRTGGTGELFF
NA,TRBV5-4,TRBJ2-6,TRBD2,TGTGCCAGCACCACCGGGGGGAGCTCTGGGGCCAACGTCCTGACTTTC,CASTTGGSSGANVLTF
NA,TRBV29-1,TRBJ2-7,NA,TGCAGCGTTGGTACAGGGAAGTACGAGCAGTACTTC,CSVGTGKYEQYF
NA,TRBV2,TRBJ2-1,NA,TGTGCCAGCAGCCTGACTAGAAACAATGAGCAGTTCTTC,CASSLTRNNEQFF
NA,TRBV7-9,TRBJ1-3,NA,TGTGCCAGCAGGACAGCCGGGCCCGCAGGGAACACCATATATTTT,CASRTAGPAGNTIYF
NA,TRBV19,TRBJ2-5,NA,TGTGCCAGTAGGCTGGGGGCGGGTAGGGAGACCCAGTACTTC,CASRLGAGRETQYF
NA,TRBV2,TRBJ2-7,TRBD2,TGTGCCAGCAGGGAGCGGGGGAACTCCTACGAGCAGTACTTC,CASRERGNSYEQYF
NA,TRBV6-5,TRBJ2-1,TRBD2,TGTGCCAGCAGTCCCGGACTAGCGGGGATCAATGAGCAGTTCTTC,CASSPGLAGINEQFF
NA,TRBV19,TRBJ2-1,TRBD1,TGTGCCAGTAGTGGGACAGGTGGGATTGAGCAGTTCTTC,CASSGTGGIEQFF
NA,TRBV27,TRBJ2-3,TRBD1,TGTGCCAGCAGTCTGGCCGGGCAGGGGGCGATGAAGCAGTATTTT,CASSLAGQGAMKQYF
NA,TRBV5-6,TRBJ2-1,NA,TGTGCCAGCAGCTTGGACGGGGGAAACGTCTACAATGAGCAGTTCTTC,CASSLDGGNVYNEQFF
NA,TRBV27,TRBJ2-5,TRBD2,TGTGCCAGCAGCCCAGGGTCCGGGACTAGCGGGAGGGCCACAGAGACCCAGTACTTC,CASSPGSGTSGRATETQYF
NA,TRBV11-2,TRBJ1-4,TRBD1,TGTGCCAGCAGCCGGACCGGGACAGGGAATGAAAAACTGTTTTTT,CASSRTGTGNEKLFF
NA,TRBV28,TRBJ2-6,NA,TGTGCCAGCAGTTTTCTTCAGGGTTCCGGGGCCAACGTCCTGACTTTC,CASSFLQGSGANVLTF
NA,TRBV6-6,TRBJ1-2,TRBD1,TGTGCCAGCAGCCCCGGGACAGTCTATGGCTACACCTTC,CASSPGTVYGYTF
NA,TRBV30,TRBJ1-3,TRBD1,TGTGCCTGGAGTACCAGGGGGCTCGGAAACACCATATATTTT,CAWSTRGLGNTIYF
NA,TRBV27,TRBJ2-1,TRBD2,TGTGCCAGCAGTCGTCAGCGGGGGGTCTCCTACAATGAGCAGTTCTTC,CASSRQRGVSYNEQFF
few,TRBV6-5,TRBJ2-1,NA,TGTGCCAGCAGTACCGGGAGCAGGGCGGGTGTGCAGTTCTTC,CASSTGSRAGVQFF
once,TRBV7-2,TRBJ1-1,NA,TGTGCCAGCAGCTTAGGACAGAACACTGAAGCTTTCTTT,CASSLGQNTEAFF
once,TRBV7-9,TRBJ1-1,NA,TGTGCCAGCAGCCTGGGGAACAGGGAAGGAGCTGAAGCTTTCTTT,CASSLGNREGAEAFF
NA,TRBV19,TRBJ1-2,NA,TGTGCCATCGGACCCGCGGGGGGCTACACCTTC,CAIGPAGGYTF
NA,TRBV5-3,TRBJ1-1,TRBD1,TGTGCCAGAAGCTTGGGAACAGGGGGCGAATCGGTGACTGAAGCTTTCTTT,CARSLGTGGESVTEAFF
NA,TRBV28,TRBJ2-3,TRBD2,TGTGCCAGCAGTCGGACTAGCGGGAGGGGGCGCACAGATACGCAGTATTTT,CASSRTSGRGRTDTQYF
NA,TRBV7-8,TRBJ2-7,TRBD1,TGTGCCAGCAGCTTCCGACAGGGCACCTACGAGCAGTACTTC,CASSFRQGTYEQYF
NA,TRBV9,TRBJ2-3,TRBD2,TGTGCCAGCAGCTTGCGGACTAGCGGGTTTCGCACAGATACGCAGTATTTT,CASSLRTSGFRTDTQYF
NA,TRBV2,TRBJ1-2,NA,TGTGCCAGCAGGGACAGCCCTAACTATGGCTACACCTTC,CASRDSPNYGYTF
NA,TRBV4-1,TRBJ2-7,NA,TGCGCCAGCAGCCAAGTGGCAGGGGTATCTTGGAAAGAAATCGAGGAGCAGTACTTC,CASSQVAGVSWKEIEEQYF
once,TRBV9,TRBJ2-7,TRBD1,TGTGCCAGCAGCGTAAATGCACAGGGGGCCTCCTACGAGCAGTACTTC,CASSVNAQGASYEQYF
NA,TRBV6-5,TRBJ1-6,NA,TGTGCCAGCAGTTTCCCGGGGTCACCCCTCCACTTT,CASSFPGSPLHF
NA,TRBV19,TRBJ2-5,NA,TGTGCCAGTAGTATATTCCCCGGACAGAAAGAGACCCAGTACTTC,CASSIFPGQKETQYF
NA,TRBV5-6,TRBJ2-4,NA,TGTGCCAGCAGATCCGAAGGGGAAATGGTCAAAAACATTCAGTACTTC,CASRSEGEMVKNIQYF
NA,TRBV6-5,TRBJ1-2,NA,TGTGCCAGCAGCCTAGGGGTGGCCTCATATGGCTACACCTTC,CASSLGVASYGYTF
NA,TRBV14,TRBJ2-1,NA,TGTGCCAGCAGCCAAGTCGGAGGCGCCTACAATGAGCAGTTCTTC,CASSQVGGAYNEQFF
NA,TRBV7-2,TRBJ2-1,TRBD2,TGTGCCAGCAGCTTTTGGCTAGCGGGGGGGAATGAGCAGTTCTTC,CASSFWLAGGNEQFF
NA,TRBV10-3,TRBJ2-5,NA,TGTGCCATCAGTGAGTCATACGGGAGCCCCCAGGAGACCCAGTACTTC,CAISESYGSPQETQYF
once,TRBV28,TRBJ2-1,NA,TGTGCCAGCCGGGGGGCGGCAAACAATGAGCAGTTCTTC,CASRGAANNEQFF
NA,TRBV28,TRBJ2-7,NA,TGTGCCAGCAGGCGGCGTCAGGGACACCGACCAGACTACGAGCAGTACTTC,CASRRRQGHRPDYEQYF
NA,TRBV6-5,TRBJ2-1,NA,TGTGCCAGCAGTTACTCGCCGGGAGACAATGAGCAGTTCTTC,CASSYSPGDNEQFF
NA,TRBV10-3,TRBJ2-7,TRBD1,TGTGCCATCAGCCTGACAGGGGCGGGCGAGCAGTACTTC,CAISLTGAGEQYF